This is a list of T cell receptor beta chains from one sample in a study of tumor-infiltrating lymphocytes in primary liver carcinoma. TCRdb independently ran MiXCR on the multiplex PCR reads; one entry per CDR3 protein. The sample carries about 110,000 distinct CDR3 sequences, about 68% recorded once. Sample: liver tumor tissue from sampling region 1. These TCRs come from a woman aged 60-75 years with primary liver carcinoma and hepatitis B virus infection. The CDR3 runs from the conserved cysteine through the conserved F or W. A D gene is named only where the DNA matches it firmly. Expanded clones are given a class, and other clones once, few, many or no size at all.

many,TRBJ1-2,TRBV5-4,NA,TGTGCCAGCAGCTCTCCAACGGCAGGGCGCGGCTACACCTTC,CASSSPTAGRGYTF
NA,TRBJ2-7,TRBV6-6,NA,TGTGCCAGCACCAACAGTGCGGGCAAGGGCGAGCAGTACTTC,CASTNSAGKGEQYF
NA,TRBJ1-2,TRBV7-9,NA,TGTGCCAGTAGCAAGGGGGGGCTCTATGGCTACACCTTC,CASSKGGLYGYTF
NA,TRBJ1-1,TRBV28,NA,TGTGCCAGCACGTTCGGTGGGGGGTCTACTAAAGGGGCTTTCTTT,CASTFGGGSTKGAFF
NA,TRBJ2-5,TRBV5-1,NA,TGCGCCAGCAGCTTGGTCACAGGGGAGGTACAAGAGACCCAGTACTTC,CASSLVTGEVQETQYF
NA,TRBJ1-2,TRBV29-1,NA,TGCAGCGTTGGTAGGGACACCCGTGGGTACACCTTC,CSVGRDTRGYTF
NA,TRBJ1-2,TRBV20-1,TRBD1,TGCAATGCTAGGGGGCCGAGTAGCTATGGCTACACCTTC,CNARGPSSYGYTF
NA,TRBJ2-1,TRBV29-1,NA,TGCAGCGTTGATATGTGGGACTCAGATGAGCAGTTCTTC,CSVDMWDSDEQFF
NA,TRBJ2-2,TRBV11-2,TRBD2,TGTGCCAGCAGCTCCCGGGGGGGGGAGACTAACACCGGGGAGCTGTTTTTT,CASSSRGGETNTGELFF
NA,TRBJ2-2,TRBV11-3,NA,TGTGCAAGCAGCTTCGAGAGTAACTCCGGGGAGCTGTTTTTT,CASSFESNSGELFF
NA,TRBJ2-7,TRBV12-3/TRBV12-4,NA,TGTGCCAGCAGTTTGTCGCCAGACGAGCAGTACTTC,CASSLSPDEQYF
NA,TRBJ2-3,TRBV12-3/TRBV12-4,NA,TGTGCCAACAGTTCAAGCGGAGGGACAGATACGCAGTATTTT,CANSSSGGTDTQYF
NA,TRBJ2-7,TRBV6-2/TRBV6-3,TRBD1,TGTGCCAGCACTACCCACGGGACAGGTTCCTACGAGCAGTACTTC,CASTTHGTGSYEQYF
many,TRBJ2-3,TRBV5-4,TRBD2,TGTGCCAGCAGCTTGGTGGGTAGCGGGAGGTCCGCAGATACGCAGTATTTT,CASSLVGSGRSADTQYF
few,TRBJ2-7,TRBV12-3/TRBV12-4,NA,TGTGCCAGCAGTTTAGGGGCTCGCTACGAGCAGTACTTC,CASSLGARYEQYF
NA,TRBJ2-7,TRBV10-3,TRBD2,TGTGCCATCGGACTAGTGGGGGCCTACGAGCAGTACTTC,CAIGLVGAYEQYF
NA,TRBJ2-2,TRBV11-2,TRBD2,TGTGCCAGCTGGATGCTAGCGGTTGCGAACACCGGGGAGCTGTTTTTT,CASWMLAVANTGELFF
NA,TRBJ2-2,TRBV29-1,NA,TGCAGCATGACAGCTACTAACACCGGGGAACTGTTTTTT,CSMTATNTGELFF
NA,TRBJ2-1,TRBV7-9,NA,TGTGCTAGCAGCGCCCCTGGAACAGTGGGCTTCTACAATGAGCAGTTCTTC,CASSAPGTVGFYNEQFF
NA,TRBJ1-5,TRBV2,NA,TGTGCCAGCAGTGGGGGCTCGAGCGATCAGCCCCAGCATTTT,CASSGGSSDQPQHF
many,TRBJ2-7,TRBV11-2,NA,TGTGCCAGCAGCTTAGATCCAGCGCTAGGGCAGTACTTC,CASSLDPALGQYF
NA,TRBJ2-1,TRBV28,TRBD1,TGTGCCACCCTAAACGACAGACAGGGAGTATCCTACAATGAGCAGTTCTTC,CATLNDRQGVSYNEQFF
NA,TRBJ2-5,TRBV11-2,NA,TGTGCCAACAGCCTAAGTGTCGAGAGGATCCAGTACTTC,CANSLSVERIQYF
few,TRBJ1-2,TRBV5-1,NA,TGCGCCAGCAGCTCGGGGGATTCGACCCAGATACTCTATGGCTACACCTTC,CASSSGDSTQILYGYTF
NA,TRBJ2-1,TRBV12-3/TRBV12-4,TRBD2,TGTGCCAACTTGAGACTAGCGGGAAGCTACAATGAGCAGTTCTTC,CANLRLAGSYNEQFF
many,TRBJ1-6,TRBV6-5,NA,TGTGCCAGCAGCCACGGGAGGCCCTATTCACCCCTCCACTTT,CASSHGRPYSPLHF
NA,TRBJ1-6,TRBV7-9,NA,TGTGCCAGCAACTGGGGCAGGGATTCATCCCTCCACTTT,CASNWGRDSSLHF
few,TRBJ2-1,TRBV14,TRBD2,TGTGCCAGCAGCCAAGGGACTAGCGGGACGGTCGCCTACAATGAGCAGTTCTTC,CASSQGTSGTVAYNEQFF
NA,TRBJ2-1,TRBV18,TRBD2,TGTGCCAGCTCACCCCCTACGACTAGCGGGAGGGCCTACAATGAGCAGTTCTTC,CASSPPTTSGRAYNEQFF